Listed here are 10 T cell receptor beta chains from one sample, sequenced in a study of shared clonotypes between healthy human individuals. Some clones are missing from TCRdb's copy, which holds only in-frame ones; the method was immunoSEQ multiplex PCR. The data contain about half a million clones, 81% of them singletons. The sequenced material came from PBMCs. All receptors derive from a woman between 35 and 50 years old in good health. Some clones in this sample may be carry-over from other donors' samples.

The chain recombines TRBV19 with TRBJ2-1, with 11 bases aligning to TRBD2. The CDR3 sequence is 14 residues long. CDR1 is LNHDA and CDR2 is SQIVND in the germline V gene (reference sequence). Trimming removed 8 bases from V and 4 bases from J; junction bases left unmatched: 4. CDR3 region: CASSGTSGYNEQFF. CDR3 in DNA: TGTGCCAGTTCCGGGACTAGCGGATACAATGAGCAGTTCTTC.

The chain has TRBV5-1 and TRBJ2-5; 11 bases match TRBD1. Trimming took 0 bases from V and 5 from J; bases not matched to a gene: 15. CDR1 SGHRS and CDR2 YFSETQ come from the germline V gene. The CDR3 has 19 amino acids. The CDR3 sequence: CASSLAGGTGGTSAETQYF. In DNA, the CDR3 is TGCGCCAGCAGCTTGGCCGGGGGGACAGGGGGAACTAGCGCCGAGACCCAGTACTTC.

In the case of this clone: A far larger clone is just one base off, so this is likely a read error. Other DNA sequences in the same sample also yield this CDR3. The V gene is TRBV29-1, the J gene TRBJ2-3; 8 nucleotides align to TRBD1. CDR3 length: 16 residues. V was clipped by 5 bases and J by 4 bases; unmatched bases: 14. From germline, CDR1 is SQVTM and CDR2 ANQGSEA. CDR3: CSVPAPGGLFSDTQYF. Written as DNA, the CDR3 is TGCAGCGTTCCTGCCCCAGGGGGCCTGTTTTCAGATACGCAGTATTTT.

This chain uses TRBV5-4 with TRBJ2-7, with TRBD2 identical over 11 bases. Germline values: CDR1 SGHNT, CDR2 YYREEE (reference sequence). Losses at the gene ends were 6 bases for V and 1 base for J; bases not matched to a gene: 6. The CDR3 is 15 amino acids. The CDR3 DNA reads as TGTGCCAGCACCCCGGGACTAGCGGCATCCTACGAGCAGTACTTC. Translating it yields CASTPGLAASYEQYF.

The CDR3 sequence is CASSQRSRTGDEKLFF. The CDR3 nucleotides read TGCGCCAGCAGCCAAAGATCTCGCACAGGAGATGAAAAACTGTTTTTT. The V and J genes are TRBV4-1 and TRBJ1-4; weak D call: TRBD1 (5 bases). The length of the CDR3 is 16 residues. Germline V gene sequence: CDR1 MGHRA, CDR2 YSYEKL. V was shortened by 2 bases and J by 6 bases, with 16 bases between the two germline ends.

The chain has TRBV7-3 and TRBJ1-1; 10 bases map to TRBD1. This CDR3 is built from 14 residues. Looked up from germline, CDR1 is SGHTA and CDR2 is FQGTGA. With 3 bases clipped from V and 9 bases from J, the junction kept 7 bases outside the gene matches. For the CDR3, the DNA is TGTGCCAGCAGCTTGGACAGGGGGAACCAAAAAGCTTTCTTT. Its protein product is CASSLDRGNQKAFF.

This clone was seen ten or more times. The CDR3 nucleotides read TGTGCCAGCAGTGAAACGGCGGGAGAATCGTATACGCAGTATTTT. The encoded protein is CASSETAGESYTQYF. This chain connects TRBV6-4 to TRBJ2-3, with TRBD2 matching over 7 bases. J lost 7 bases, V lost 3 bases, and 10 bases had no gene match. The CDR3 runs 15 residues. From germline, CDR1 is MRHNA and CDR2 SNTAGT.

The chain recombines TRBV9 with TRBJ1-2, with D tentatively TRBD1 (6 bases). The germline gives CDR1 SGDLS, CDR2 YYNGEE. The CDR3 length is 15 residues. Trimming shortened V by 0 bases and J by 4 bases, and 13 bases separated the two germline ends. CDR3 DNA sequence: TGTGCCAGCAGCGTAGGAAGGGGGACGGCCTATGGCTACACCTTC. The encoded protein is CASSVGRGTAYGYTF.

This sequence joins TRBV5-1 and TRBJ2-3; 7 positions match TRBD2. This CDR3 spans 15 amino acids. Germline trimming cut 0 bases from V and 2 bases from J; bases unmatched to any gene: 3. Germline lookup yields CDR1 SGHRS and CDR2 YFSETQ. In DNA, the CDR3 is TGCGCCAGCAGCTTGGGGACTAGTTTCACAGATACGCAGTATTTT. Translation gives CASSLGTSFTDTQYF.

This clone was seen a few times. The chain links TRBV7-2 to TRBJ1-1; D is undetermined. The CDR3 consists of 15 residues. Per germline, CDR1 SGHTA and CDR2 FQGNSA. V gave up 5 bases and J gave up 1 base, with 14 bases separating them. The CDR3 bases are TGTGCCAGCAGCCGCGGGAGCGTGAGGAACACTGAAGCTTTCTTT. It encodes CASSRGSVRNTEAFF.